This is a list of T cell receptor beta chains from one sample in a study of blood T cell repertoires in COVID-19. This table comes from immunoSEQ multiplex PCR, and its TCRdb copy is limited to in-frame clones, with some not included. The sample yields 300,000 or so clones, around 90% seen once. The sequencing sample was made of PBMCs or T cells enriched from blood (not recorded which). Every receptor here comes from a woman in her 30s who had recovered from COVID-19. CDR3s include the opening cysteine and the closing phenylalanine or tryptophan. The D gene is left open where the match is weak. Clone size appears in some rows only: once, few, many, or a class for an expanded clone.

d_gene,len,v_gene,j_gene,abundance,CDR3nt,CDR3aa
TRBD1,15,TRBV14,TRBJ1-2,.,TGTGCCAGCAGCCAAGAATGGGGGACAGGGAAAGGCTACACCTTC,CASSQEWGTGKGYTF
TRBD1,15,TRBV10-3,TRBJ1-2,.,TGTGCCATCAGTGAACGGCAGGGGGCTAACTATGGCTACACCTTC,CAISERQGANYGYTF
.,15,TRBV6-4,TRBJ2-7,.,TGTGCCAGCACCCAAGGGAGCGGTGACCCCTACGAGCAGTACTTC,CASTQGSGDPYEQYF
.,13,TRBV6-6,TRBJ1-5,.,TGTGCCAGCAGTTACGGGGGGTCTCAGCCCCAGCATTTT,CASSYGGSQPQHF
.,14,TRBV2,TRBJ1-3,.,TGTGCCAGCAGTGAGATGAGCTCTGGAAACACCATATATTTT,CASSEMSSGNTIYF
TRBD2,15,TRBV6-2/TRBV6-3,TRBJ2-7,.,TGTGCCAGCAGTTTTTTGGGACTAGCGGGATCCGAGCAGTACTTC,CASSFLGLAGSEQYF
TRBD2,16,TRBV11-2,TRBJ2-3,once,TGTGCCAGCAGCTGGACTAGCGGGAGTTTGGTAGATACGCAGTATTTT,CASSWTSGSLVDTQYF
TRBD2,16,TRBV10-3,TRBJ2-2,.,TGTGCCATCAGTGAGACCTTAGCGGGAGGGACCGGGGAGCTGTTTTTT,CAISETLAGGTGELFF
.,13,TRBV28,TRBJ1-6,.,TGTGCCAGCAGTCAACAGGGTAATTCACCCCTCCACTTT,CASSQQGNSPLHF
.,14,TRBV6-2/TRBV6-3,TRBJ2-2,.,TGTGCCAGCAGTTACAGCGTGAACACCGGGGAGCTGTTTTTT,CASSYSVNTGELFF
.,14,TRBV5-1,TRBJ1-3,.,TGCGCCAGCAGCTTGGCCGGGGGGCTGGACACCATATATTTT,CASSLAGGLDTIYF
.,12,TRBV24-1,TRBJ2-3,.,TGTGCCACCTTAAGCAGGGGAAATACGCAGTATTTT,CATLSRGNTQYF
TRBD2,14,TRBV6-5,TRBJ2-5,.,TGTGCCAGCAATGGACTAGCGGGTCAAGAGACCCAGTACTTC,CASNGLAGQETQYF
.,13,TRBV5-1,TRBJ1-1,.,TGCGCCAGCAGCCCCACAGGGTACACTGAAGCTTTCTTT,CASSPTGYTEAFF
TRBD2,16,TRBV3-1/TRBV3-2,TRBJ2-5,.,TGTGCCAGCAGCCAAGATGCGGGAGGGCTTCGGGAGACCCAGTACTTC,CASSQDAGGLRETQYF
.,16,TRBV27,TRBJ1-4,.,TGTGCCAGCAGCATCCGGGGTGGAGGAACTAATGAAAAACTGTTTTTT,CASSIRGGGTNEKLFF
TRBD1,16,TRBV9,TRBJ1-1,.,TGTGCCAGCAGCTCTGCTCCGGGACAGGGGGTACATGAAGCTTTCTTT,CASSSAPGQGVHEAFF
.,14,TRBV27,TRBJ2-2,once,TGTGCCAGCAGTTTAAGAGGGAGCACCGGGGAGCTGTTTTTT,CASSLRGSTGELFF
TRBD2,15,TRBV5-1,TRBJ2-1,.,TGCGCCAGCAGCCAAGGAGGGCGGGAGAGGGATGAGCAGTTCTTC,CASSQGGRERDEQFF
.,15,TRBV9,TRBJ2-7,.,TGTGCCAGCAGCGTCTCCCCAGACTCAGACTACGAGCAGTACTTC,CASSVSPDSDYEQYF